This TCR beta chain was captured in a study of cytomegalovirus exposure and HLA in healthy donors. In germline, CDR1 is SGDLS, CDR2 YYNGEE. This CDR3 region has 16 residues. Trimming removed 4 bases from V and 8 bases from J; junction bases left unmatched: 13. PCR involved 60 Vbeta and 13 Jbeta primers. TCRdb's copy holds only in-frame clones and misses some; the assay was immunoSEQ multiplex PCR. The data show 90,000 to 120,000 clones, 74% seen once. This TCR was recovered from a man aged 45-60 years in good health and CMV-seropositive. The chain recombines TRBV9 with TRBJ1-3, with TRBD1 matching 9 bases. Sequenced sample: PBMCs. CDR3 loop: CASSRVQTGGSDTIYF. In nucleotides, the CDR3 is TGTGCCAGCAGCAGGGTGCAGACAGGGGGATCGGACACCATATATTTT.